This T cell receptor beta chain came from a study of T cells expressing NK-cell markers. About the research overall: Sorted CD3+CD56+NKG2C+, CD3+CD56+NKG2C- and CD3+CD56-NKG2C+ T cells provided the TCR beta repertoires.

The germline gives CDR1 DFQATT, CDR2 SNEGSKA (reference sequence). The CDR3 contains 13 residues. Findings and caveats of the study: As a fraction of CD8+ T cells, dominant NKG2C+ clonotypes reached about 1.0-7.5% in six donors. These clonotypes, the leaders elsewhere, also led the CD3+CD56-NKG2C+ fraction in a few donors.

As for this clonotype: Antigen unknown.

5'RACE template switching built TCR beta cDNA with unique molecular identifiers. After re-calling the 5' RACE reads, TCRdb lists one entry per CDR3 protein, DNA absent. The repertoire shows some 600,000 distinct CDR3 sequences; the top ten hold 3% to 4.5%. This sequence originates from a man aged 18 to 29 in good health. The sequenced material came from blood T cells: a sorted CD56 or NKG2C T cell subset, CD4+ or CD8+ T cells, or bulk PBMC T cells (not recorded which). The chain couples TRBV20-1 to TRBJ1-1; TCRdb's D gene call, TRBD1, goes unchecked for lack of DNA. This chain's CDR3 is CSARQGASTEAFF.